This T cell receptor beta chain came from a study of monozygotic twins with cystic fibrosis. CDR1 SEHNR and CDR2 FQNEAQ come from the germline V gene (reference sequence). The CDR3 covers 17 residues. V was trimmed by 2 bases and J by 5 bases, leaving 19 bases between them. The protocol was immunoSEQ multiplex PCR, while the TCRdb copy is restricted to in-frame clones and leaves out a portion. This table has roughly 30,000 clones, roughly 90% appearing once. The chain is built from TRBV7-9 and TRBJ2-1; D is perhaps TRBD2 (5 bases). Sequences were obtained from blood. The origin of this receptor is a girl aged 2-10 years with cystic fibrosis. The CDR3 sequence is CASSLRGGGGANNEQFF. CDR3 bases: TGTGCCAGCAGCTTACGTGGAGGTGGTGGAGCTAACAATGAGCAGTTCTTC.